One sample yielded the 27 T cell receptor beta chains listed below, sequenced in a study of cytomegalovirus exposure and HLA in healthy donors. The study ran its PCR with 60 Vbeta and 13 Jbeta primers. The table came from immunoSEQ multiplex PCR; TCRdb's copy has only in-frame clones and leaves some out. This sample has under 200,000 clones, with roughly two thirds found just once. The specimen sequenced was PBMCs. The receptors originated from a woman in her thirties or forties in good health and CMV-seropositive.

The V gene is TRBV5-6, the J gene TRBJ2-7, with 8 bases lining up with TRBD1. Germline assignment: CDR1 SGHDT and CDR2 YYEEEE. This CDR3 comprises 15 residues. After removal of 0 bases from V and 5 bases from J, the junction contained 7 bases not matched to a gene. CDR3 loop: CASSLAWTGFHEQYF. CDR3 nucleotides: TGTGCCAGCAGCTTGGCCTGGACAGGGTTCCACGAGCAGTACTTC.

This clone was counted only a few times. The V call is TRBV7-6, the J call TRBJ2-3; 13 positions agree with TRBD2. Looked up from germline, CDR1 is SGHVS and CDR2 is FNYEAQ. The V gene end was trimmed by 5 bases and the J gene end by 6 bases; junction bases not matched to a gene: 11. This CDR3 comprises 17 residues. In DNA form, the CDR3 reads TGTGCCAGCAGCCCGAGGGGACTAGCGGGGACGGGGGATACGCAGTATTTT. Its protein product is CASSPRGLAGTGDTQYF. The full variable domain, with the rest looked up from reference TRBV7-6 and TRBJ2-3, is GAGVSQSPRYKVTKRGQDVALRCDPISGHVSLYWYRQALGQGPEFLTYFNYEAQQDKSGLPNDRFSAERPEGSISTLTIQRTEQRDSAMYRCASSPRGLAGTGDTQYFGPGTRLTVL.

The gene calls are TRBV6-5 and TRBJ2-7, with D possibly matching TRBD1 (6 bases). Germline assignment: CDR1 MNHEY and CDR2 SVGAGI. The CDR3 is 15 residues long. V was pared by 0 bases and J by 1 base, with 10 bases between. The CDR3 DNA follows: TGTGCCAGCAGTTACTCTGGGACACTATCCTACGAGCAGTACTTC. Protein: CASSYSGTLSYEQYF.

The chain joins TRBV28 to TRBJ2-5, with a weak D call TRBD2 (7 bases). V was trimmed by 1 base and J by 7 bases, leaving 10 bases between them. This CDR3 is built from 13 residues. CDR1 MDHEN and CDR2 SYDVKM come from the germline V gene. The CDR3 coding sequence is TGTGCCAGCAGTTTATACAGGGAGGGGACCCAGTACTTC. It encodes CASSLYREGTQYF.

This clone was detected only a few times. This sequence joins TRBV19 and TRBJ1-1; D is unclear. CDR3 length: 15 amino acids. V lost 4 bases to trimming and J lost 5 bases, with 17 bases between them. Germline V gene sequence: CDR1 LNHDA, CDR2 SQIVND (reference sequence). The CDR3 loop reads CASSNRGGMRTEAFF. CDR3 DNA: TGTGCCAGTAGTAACCGGGGAGGGATGCGTACTGAAGCTTTCTTT.

V and J are TRBV5-1 and TRBJ2-1; TRBD2 matches at 12 bases. In germline, CDR1 is SGHRS, CDR2 YFSETQ. CDR3 length: 16 amino acids. Unmatched junction bases numbered 2, after V lost 3 bases and J lost 1 base. The DNA for the CDR3 is TGCGCCAGCAGCTGGACTAGCGGGATGTCCTACAATGAGCAGTTCTTC. This translates into CASSWTSGMSYNEQFF.

Here the CDR3 DNA reads TGTGCCAGCAGCCCGGAGAGCAGGGGGCCCTATGGCTACACCTTC. As protein: CASSPESRGPYGYTF. The V gene is TRBV7-9, the J gene TRBJ1-2, with 8 nucleotides matching TRBD1. From germline, CDR1 is SEHNR and CDR2 FQNEAQ (reference sequence). V trimming: 5 bases; J trimming: 4 bases; junction bases outside the gene matches: 9. The CDR3 spans 15 residues.

This clone has more than one count but fewer than ten. The chain uses TRBV28 and TRBJ2-7, with 9 bases fitting TRBD1. The junction had 3 bases not matched to a gene; V was cut back by 2 bases and J by 1 base. This CDR3 is built from 15 residues. Germline V gene sequence: CDR1 MDHEN, CDR2 SYDVKM. The CDR3 loop is CASSLAQGASYEQYF. CDR3 sequence (DNA): TGTGCCAGCAGTTTAGCACAGGGGGCATCCTACGAGCAGTACTTC.

The chain employs TRBV1 and TRBJ2-1; no DNA check was done on the table's D call, TRBD2. TRBV1 is reported as a pseudogene. This CDR3 is built from 17 residues. In DNA form, the CDR3 reads TGCACCAGCAGCCCAGGGTTGTGGCTAGCGAGGTACAATGAGCAGTTCTTC. Protein product: CTSSPGLWLARYNEQFF.

The chain uses TRBV7-2 and TRBJ1-5, with D hard to call. The CDR3 has 14 amino acids. Germline V gene data show CDR1 as SGHTA and CDR2 as FQGNSA. Trimming stripped 7 bases from V and 1 base from J, with 11 bases between. This CDR3 reads CASTYSTSNQPQHF. DNA of the CDR3: TGTGCCAGCACCTACTCCACCAGCAATCAGCCCCAGCATTTT.

The rearrangement uses TRBV12-5 and TRBJ2-3; 7 bases are shared with TRBD2. Germline CDR1 reads LGHNT; CDR2 reads FRNRAP. The CDR3 consists of 16 residues. V was clipped by 0 bases and J by 10 bases; unmatched bases: 13. The CDR3 nucleotides read TGTGCTAGTGGTTTGGTACTCGATCGGGAGGTTTTTGCGCAGTATTTT. Residues: CASGLVLDREVFAQYF.

This clone was recorded a few times. The chain recombines TRBV28 with TRBJ1-1; D perhaps matches TRBD1 (5 bases). This CDR3 comprises 14 residues. Germline V gives CDR1 MDHEN, CDR2 SYDVKM. V was trimmed by 5 bases and J by 2 bases, leaving 12 bases between them. CDR3 bases: TGTGCCAGCAGTCCCCGGGGGGGAAACACTGAAGCTTTCTTT. Translating gives CASSPRGGNTEAFF.

The J gene is TRBJ1-4, the V gene TRBV6-6, with D perhaps TRBD1 (5 bases). This CDR3 is 14 amino acids long. Trimming removed 4 bases from V and 7 bases from J, with 13 bases in between. Germline V gene data show CDR1 as MNHNY and CDR2 as SVGAGI (reference sequence). The CDR3 reads CASSLGGDGEKLFF. CDR3 sequence (DNA): TGTGCCAGCAGTTTGGGGGGGGATGGTGAAAAACTGTTTTTT.

This clone was detected only once. The CDR3 DNA reads TGTGCCAGCAGCTTAGGAGGCCACACAGATACGCAGTATTTT. It translates to CASSLGGHTDTQYF. This chain connects TRBV5-8 to TRBJ2-3, with D perhaps matching TRBD2 (5 bases). Between the trimmed V and J ends, which lost 2 bases and 2 bases, there was a span of 9 bases. The V gene's germline CDR1 is SGHTS and CDR2 YDEGEE. The CDR3 is 14 residues long.

The genes are TRBV27 and TRBJ2-2; TRBD2 matches 7 bases. Germline V lookup: CDR1 MNHEY, CDR2 SMNVEV (reference sequence). The CDR3 is 15 residues long. After removal of 0 bases from V and 6 bases from J, the junction contained 4 bases not matched to a gene. CDR3 sequence: CASSLSGGGPGELFF. In nucleotides, the CDR3 is TGTGCCAGCAGTTTATCGGGGGGGGGTCCCGGGGAGCTGTTTTTT.

This clone showed up just a few times. The rearrangement links TRBV5-1 to TRBJ1-4, with unresolved D. V was cut by 2 bases and J by 3 bases, with 5 bases left in between. The CDR3 extends over 13 amino acids. The germline gives CDR1 SGHRS, CDR2 YFSETQ. The chain's CDR3 is CASSFGANEKLFF. In nucleotides, the CDR3 is TGCGCCAGCAGCTTCGGGGCTAATGAAAAACTGTTTTTT.

The V and J genes are TRBV6-6 and TRBJ1-5; 8 positions agree with TRBD1. J lost 6 bases, V lost 6 bases, and 10 bases had no gene match. The germline V gene encodes CDR1 MNHNY and CDR2 SVGAGI (reference sequence). There are 15 residues in the CDR3. CDR3 loop: CASRNPGQAVQPQHF. DNA for the CDR3: TGTGCCAGCAGGAATCCGGGACAGGCGGTTCAGCCCCAGCATTTT.

In its sample, this clone was seen a few times. The V and J genes are TRBV7-3 and TRBJ2-5; TRBD2 matches 13 bases. Germline V gives CDR1 SGHTA, CDR2 FQGTGA. V shed 2 bases, J shed 3 bases, and the junction held 6 bases outside the gene matches. The CDR3 is 17 amino acids. The CDR3 protein is CASSLLGLAGIEETQYF. In nucleotides, the CDR3 is TGTGCCAGCAGCTTACTGGGACTAGCGGGAATAGAAGAGACCCAGTACTTC.

V usage is TRBV7-6 and J usage is TRBJ1-1; 8 bases fit TRBD1. The length of the CDR3 is 14 residues. The germline CDR1 and CDR2 sequences are SGHVS and FNYEAQ. V shed 4 bases and J 1 base; nucleotides not matched to a gene: 2. CDR3 sequence: CASSYGQGNTEAFF. CDR3 in DNA: TGTGCCAGCAGCTACGGACAGGGGAACACTGAAGCTTTCTTT.

This clone came up a few times. The chain couples TRBV18 to TRBJ1-1; D unclear. The CDR3 loop spans 17 amino acids. Trimming stripped 3 bases from V and 0 bases from J, with 17 bases between. Germline CDR1 is KGHSH and CDR2 is LQKENI. This CDR3 reads CASSPLSGGTMNTEAFF. The CDR3 nucleotides read TGTGCCAGCTCACCCTTAAGTGGCGGAACTATGAACACTGAAGCTTTCTTT.

V and J are TRBV11-2 and TRBJ2-2; 7 bases agree with TRBD2. The CDR3 extends over 16 amino acids. CDR1 is SGHAT and CDR2 is FQNNGV in the germline V gene. The V gene end was trimmed by 3 bases and the J gene end by 5 bases; junction bases not matched to a gene: 9. Written as DNA, the CDR3 is TGTGCCAGCAGCTTTCTTGGGAGGGCGAGGACCGGGGAGCTGTTTTTT. This sequence encodes CASSFLGRARTGELFF.

This chain uses TRBV5-8 with TRBJ2-1; 12 bases are a match to TRBD2. This CDR3 has 15 residues. From germline, CDR1 is SGHTS and CDR2 YDEGEE. Trimming at V came to 4 bases and at J to 6 bases, leaving 5 bases not matched to a gene. CDR3 in DNA: TGTGCCAGCAGCGCCGGGACTAGCGGGCTCAATGAGCAGTTCTTC. This encodes CASSAGTSGLNEQFF.

V usage is TRBV9 and J usage is TRBJ2-2, with unresolved D. The germline V and J ends were trimmed by 2 bases and 5 bases, with 4 bases remaining between them. Looked up from germline, CDR1 is SGDLS and CDR2 is YYNGEE. CDR3 length equals 12 residues. In DNA form, the CDR3 reads TGTGCCAGCAGCGTGCGTACCGGGGAGCTGTTTTTT. Translation gives CASSVRTGELFF.

The CDR3 protein is CASSVASPGGLYGYTF. In DNA, the CDR3 is TGTGCCAGCAGCGTAGCTAGCCCGGGCGGCCTCTATGGCTACACCTTC. V gene TRBV9 combines with J gene TRBJ1-2; D not resolved. The V and J ends lost 0 bases and 4 bases respectively, with 16 bases between them. From germline, CDR1 is SGDLS and CDR2 YYNGEE. The CDR3 consists of 16 residues.

The chain uses TRBV2 and TRBJ2-5, with TRBD1 identical over 7 bases. CDR1 and CDR2 from the germline V gene are SNHLY and FYNNEI. The ends lost 6 bases at V and 4 bases at J; junction bases unmatched: 2. The CDR3 runs 12 residues. CDR3 region: CASRGTAETQYF. The CDR3 DNA reads TGTGCCAGCAGGGGGACAGCAGAGACCCAGTACTTC.

The chain uses TRBV29-1 and TRBJ2-7, with TRBD2 identical over 8 bases. The length of the CDR3 is 14 residues. The V gene end was trimmed by 0 bases and the J gene end by 4 bases; junction bases not matched to a gene: 5. Per germline, CDR1 SQVTM and CDR2 ANQGSEA. In DNA, the CDR3 is TGCAGCGTTGAAGATAGCGGGAAGAGGTACGAGCAGTACTTC. Its protein product is CSVEDSGKRYEQYF.

This chain uses TRBV18 with TRBJ1-1; TRBD1 agrees at 9 bases. Germline CDR1 is KGHSH and CDR2 is LQKENI. The CDR3 is made up of 16 amino acids. Germline trimming cut 5 bases from V and 5 bases from J; bases unmatched to any gene: 12. The DNA of the CDR3 is TGTGCCAGCTCATCTACTCCCGGGACAGGGCAAACTGAAGCTTTCTTT. Protein product: CASSSTPGTGQTEAFF.